The 28 T cell receptor beta chains in this list originate from one sample, sequenced in a study of glioma-infiltrating T cells. The iRepertoire nested amplicon-rescue multiplex PCR amplified TCR alpha and beta CDR3s from RNA. TCRdb re-analysed the multiplex PCR reads in MiXCR, keeping a single row per CDR3 protein. The sample shows around 150,000 distinct CDR3 sequences, roughly two fifths of them seen only once. Sequenced material: glioma tissue, nonneoplastic brain tissue, or PBMCs (not recorded which). The receptors were gathered from a human donor with low-grade glioma or glioblastoma, undergoing nonglioma brain surgery, or in good health (not recorded which).

The CDR3 coding sequence is TGCAGTGCTATGGACAGGGAGGGTGATGAAAAACTGTTTTTT. It specifies CSAMDREGDEKLFF. The rearrangement joins TRBV20-1 to TRBJ1-4; 8 nucleotides align to TRBD1. Per the germline V gene, CDR1 is DFQATT and CDR2 is SNEGSKA (reference sequence). V dropped 4 bases and J dropped 6; count of bases not matched to a gene: 7. The CDR3 has 14 residues.

The table lists this clonotype with a few counts. V and J are TRBV15 and TRBJ1-1; tentatively, D is TRBD1 (6 bases). The CDR3 extends over 14 amino acids. Germline V gene sequence: CDR1 LNHNV, CDR2 YYDKDF (reference sequence). The V end was cut by 0 bases, the J end by 4 bases, with 9 bases between. The CDR3 DNA follows: TGTGCCACCAGCAGAGAGTTGGACAGCACTGAAGCTTTCTTT. It translates to CATSRELDSTEAFF.

This rearrangement joins TRBV28 to TRBJ2-1; D possibly corresponds to TRBD2 (5 bases). Germline V CDR1 and CDR2: MDHEN, SYDVKM. CDR3 length: 13 amino acids. Trimming took 4 bases from V and 12 from J, leaving 16 bases between them. The DNA of the CDR3 is TGTGCCAGCAGTTCTCAGGCGAGGACTTCGCAGTTCTTC. Its protein product is CASSSQARTSQFF.

This clonotype was seen a few times. The gene calls are TRBV6-1 and TRBJ2-5; TRBD2 agrees at 7 bases. Germline loops: CDR1 MNHNS, CDR2 SASEGT. This CDR3 has 15 amino acids. Trimming took 6 bases from V and 5 from J; bases not matched to a gene: 12. CDR3 DNA: TGTGCCAGCAGCCTGGGGACTACTCGCGGGGAGACCCAGTACTTC. Amino acids: CASSLGTTRGETQYF.

The chain uses TRBV19 and TRBJ2-1; D not certain. This CDR3 is 12 amino acids long. Germline V CDR1 and CDR2: LNHDA, SQIVND (reference sequence). The V gene lost 5 bases and the J gene lost 4 bases, with 6 bases spanning the gap. The DNA for the CDR3 is TGTGCCAGTAGTGTTATGTACAATGAGCAGTTCTTC. It yields the protein CASSVMYNEQFF.

This clonotype was counted between two and nine times. The rearrangement joins TRBV20-1 to TRBJ2-7; 10 bases map to TRBD2. V was clipped by 5 bases and J by 2 bases; unmatched bases: 6. Germline assignment: CDR1 DFQATT and CDR2 SNEGSKA (reference sequence). This CDR3 comprises 14 residues. The CDR3 region has the DNA TGCAGTGCTCATAGCGGGAGGCCCCCCTACGAGCAGTACTTC. Translating gives CSAHSGRPPYEQYF.

In its sample, this clonotype was seen a few times. The CDR3 reads CALPPPYGYTF. CDR3 sequence (DNA): TGTGCCCTTCCCCCGCCCTATGGCTACACCTTC. The V call is TRBV2, the J call TRBJ1-2, with D unclear. The germline V gene encodes CDR1 SNHLY and CDR2 FYNNEI. The CDR3 consists of 11 residues. The ends were cut back, 11 bases at V and 4 bases at J, with 11 bases in the middle.

This chain's CDR3 is CASSLILTDTQYF. CDR3 DNA: TGCGCCAGCAGCCTTATTCTCACAGATACGCAGTATTTT. The chain recombines TRBV4-1 with TRBJ2-3; D is ambiguous. The CDR3 contains 13 residues. V was clipped by 4 bases and J by 2 bases, with 7 bases between them. CDR1 and CDR2 (germline): MGHRA, YSYEKL.

The chain has TRBV15 and TRBJ2-7; D unresolved. This CDR3 spans 11 amino acids. CDR1 and CDR2 from the germline V gene are LNHNV and YYDKDF (reference sequence). Trimming left V 8 bases short and J 5 bases short, with 10 bases between. CDR3 nucleotides: TGTGCCACCGCCAAGAACGACGAGCAGTACTTC. Residues: CATAKNDEQYF.

The J gene is TRBJ2-3, the V gene TRBV6-6, with TRBD2 matching 7 bases. The junction had 6 bases not matched to a gene; V was cut back by 0 bases and J by 0 bases. The V gene's germline CDR1 is MNHNY and CDR2 SVGAGI (reference sequence). The CDR3 covers 17 residues. CDR3 DNA sequence: TGTGCCAGCAGTTACTCCGGCGGGAGTTATAGCACAGATACGCAGTATTTT. It specifies CASSYSGGSYSTDTQYF.

This clonotype was seen a handful of times. For the CDR3, the DNA is TGTGCCAGCAGGGGACCTGAAGCTTTCTTT. Residues: CASRGPEAFF. V and J are TRBV2 and TRBJ1-1; maybe TRBD1 (5 bases). Germline V gene sequence: CDR1 SNHLY, CDR2 FYNNEI. The CDR3 has 10 amino acids. Trimming took 6 bases from V and 6 from J, leaving 5 bases between them.

The rearrangement uses TRBV20-1 and TRBJ2-3, with 7 bases lining up with TRBD2. Germline lookup yields CDR1 DFQATT and CDR2 SNEGSKA (reference sequence). After removal of 0 bases from V and 1 base from J, the junction contained 7 bases not matched to a gene. The CDR3 is 16 amino acids. The CDR3 reads CSARDRSGKGTDTQYF. CDR3 coding DNA: TGCAGTGCTAGAGATCGGAGCGGGAAGGGCACAGATACGCAGTATTTT.

The chain carries TRBV6-2 or TRBV6-3 and TRBJ1-1, with 7 bases that match TRBD1. The trim removed 2 bases at V and 3 bases at J, leaving 12 bases unmatched. The CDR3 runs 17 residues. CDR1 MNHEY and CDR2 SVGEGT come from the germline V gene. The CDR3 coding sequence is TGTGCCAGCAGTTACGACTCTTCGACAGGGAAGGACACTGAAGCTTTCTTT. It translates to CASSYDSSTGKDTEAFF.

This chain uses TRBV7-9 with TRBJ2-7; 11 nucleotides align to TRBD2. Trimming cost V 4 bases and J 4 bases; bases outside gene matches: 6. Germline CDR1 SEHNR, CDR2 FQNEAQ (reference sequence). CDR3 size: 15 residues. The CDR3 loop is CASSSPTSGVYEQYF. CDR3 nucleotide sequence: TGTGCCAGCAGCTCGCCGACTAGCGGGGTGTACGAGCAGTACTTC.

The V call is TRBV5-1, the J call TRBJ2-3; a possible D gene is TRBD1 (6 bases). Germline-derived CDR1 and CDR2 are SGHRS and YFSETQ. The CDR3 extends over 16 amino acids. Trimming removed 2 bases from V and 6 bases from J, with 19 bases in between. The CDR3 bases are TGCGCCAGCAGCTTCGGAGGTTCAGGGGTCCAGGATACGCAGTATTTT. It encodes CASSFGGSGVQDTQYF.

This clonotype has more than one count but fewer than ten. The chain recombines TRBV6-1 with TRBJ2-3; no firm D call. Trimming took off 4 bases at V and 6 bases at J, with 14 bases between the two ends. The length of the CDR3 is 14 residues. From germline, CDR1 is MNHNS and CDR2 SASEGT. The CDR3 nucleotides are TGTGCCAGCAGTGTAGACCCTTTCCTTGATACGCAGTATTTT. Protein sequence: CASSVDPFLDTQYF.

The genes are TRBV7-9 and TRBJ1-1, with 7 bases that match TRBD1. The CDR3 length is 18 residues. V lost 3 bases, J lost 2 bases, and 15 bases stayed unmatched. In germline, CDR1 is SEHNR, CDR2 FQNEAQ (reference sequence). In DNA form, the CDR3 reads TGTGCCAGCAGCTTTAAGAGGTTCCGGACAGGTCATAACACTGAAGCTTTCTTT. Protein: CASSFKRFRTGHNTEAFF.

This chain joins TRBV4-3 and TRBJ1-5, with 7 bases fitting TRBD1. Trimming cost V 0 bases and J 2 bases; bases outside gene matches: 4. This CDR3 contains 16 residues. Germline V gene lookup returns CDR1 LGHNA and CDR2 YSLEER. CDR3 region: CASSQDLRGGNQPQHF. The CDR3 DNA follows: TGCGCCAGCAGCCAAGATCTCAGGGGGGGCAATCAGCCCCAGCATTTT.

This clonotype was found a few times. This sequence joins TRBV3-1 and TRBJ2-3, with D tentatively TRBD1 or TRBD2 (6 bases each). Germline V gene data show CDR1 as LGHDT and CDR2 as YNNKEL (reference sequence). CDR3 length equals 15 residues. V lost 3 bases to trimming and J lost 5 bases, with 15 bases between them. CDR3 protein: CASSQVYGGGDTQYF. CDR3 sequence (DNA): TGTGCCAGCAGCCAGGTTTACGGAGGGGGAGATACGCAGTATTTT.

The chain joins TRBV7-2 to TRBJ2-3; 10 nucleotides line up with TRBD1. CDR1 is SGHTA, CDR2 FQGNSA, per germline. The CDR3 spans 15 residues. Losses at the gene ends were 7 bases for V and 2 bases for J; bases not matched to a gene: 6. CDR3 nucleotide sequence: TGTGCCAGCACCAGGACAGGGGGATACACAGATACGCAGTATTTT. Amino acids: CASTRTGGYTDTQYF.

In this sample, this clonotype turned up a few times. The V call is TRBV6-2 or TRBV6-3, the J call TRBJ2-5; D unclear. The CDR3 has 12 amino acids. The V end was cut by 7 bases, the J end by 7 bases, with 13 bases between. The V gene's germline CDR1 is MNHEY and CDR2 SVGEGT. DNA of the CDR3: TGTGCCAGCAAATTAAATGGTGGGACCCAGTACTTC. Amino acids: CASKLNGGTQYF.

This clonotype was seen repeatedly, ten times or more. Compared with germline, one end of the junction differs, possibly owing to a read error. The gene calls are TRBV6-2 or TRBV6-3 and TRBJ2-3; D is possibly TRBD1 (5 bases). CDR1 and CDR2 from the germline V gene are MNHEY and SVGEGT. The CDR3 has 12 amino acids. CDR3 coding DNA: TGTGCCAGCAGTTTCCTCGACAGAGCGCGCCTTTTT. Translation: CASSFLDRARLF.

V is TRBV12-3 or TRBV12-4 and J is TRBJ1-6; D uncertain. This CDR3 is built from 12 residues. The germline V and J ends were trimmed by 6 bases and 7 bases, with 7 bases remaining between them. The CDR3 DNA is TGTGCCAGCAGATTTGAGAATTCACCCCTCCACTTT. Amino acids: CASRFENSPLHF.

This chain connects TRBV18 to TRBJ1-6, with a weak D call TRBD1 (6 bases). The CDR3 has 14 residues. Deletions cut 6 bases from V and 10 bases from J, with 16 bases between. The germline gives CDR1 KGHSH, CDR2 LQKENI. The CDR3 DNA sequence: TGTGCCAGCTCCCCGCGGGGGCAGGGGTCACCCCTCCACTTT. Translated: CASSPRGQGSPLHF.

The chain is built from TRBV15 and TRBJ1-1, with 7 bases matching TRBD1. Germline V lookup: CDR1 LNHNV, CDR2 YYDKDF (reference sequence). CDR3 length: 15 residues. The ends lost 1 base at V and 7 bases at J; junction bases unmatched: 9. In nucleotides, the CDR3 is TGTGCCACCAGCAGAGGGGTTGGGGACAGTCGTGAAGCTTTCTTT. This codes for CATSRGVGDSREAFF. Full variable domain (missing parts from reference TRBV15 and TRBJ1-1): DAMVIQNPRYQVTQFGKPVTLSCSQTLNHNVMYWYQQKSSQAPKLLFHYYDKDFNNEADTPDNFQSRRPNTSFCFLDIRSPGLGDTAMYLCATSRGVGDSREAFFGQGTRLTVV.

J is TRBJ2-3 and V is TRBV6-9; no reliable D call. Germline CDR1 is MNHGY and CDR2 is SVAAGI. V was cut by 4 bases and J by 10 bases, with 12 bases left in between. The CDR3 consists of 12 residues. The CDR3 spells CASSSSQDAQYF. In DNA form, the CDR3 reads TGTGCCAGCAGTTCATCTCAGGATGCGCAGTATTTT.

This clonotype was seen only a few times. This chain connects TRBV20-1 to TRBJ1-2; 7 nucleotides line up with TRBD1. CDR3 length: 14 amino acids. V was clipped by 6 bases and J by 3 bases; unmatched bases: 10. Germline CDR1 DFQATT, CDR2 SNEGSKA (reference sequence). For the CDR3, the DNA is TGCAGTGCCCGGATAAGACAGGGTGACTATGGCTACACCTTC. Protein: CSARIRQGDYGYTF.

Worth noting for this clonotype: Mismatch with germline at one junction end may stem from a read error. Written as DNA, the CDR3 is TGTGCCATCAGTGAGTCGGCGACAGGACTCTATGGCTACACCTTC. This codes for CAISESATGLYGYTF. V usage is TRBV6-6 and J usage is TRBJ1-2, with D tentatively TRBD1 (6 bases). CDR1 and CDR2 from the germline V gene are MNHNY and SVGAGI (reference sequence). The CDR3 has 15 residues.